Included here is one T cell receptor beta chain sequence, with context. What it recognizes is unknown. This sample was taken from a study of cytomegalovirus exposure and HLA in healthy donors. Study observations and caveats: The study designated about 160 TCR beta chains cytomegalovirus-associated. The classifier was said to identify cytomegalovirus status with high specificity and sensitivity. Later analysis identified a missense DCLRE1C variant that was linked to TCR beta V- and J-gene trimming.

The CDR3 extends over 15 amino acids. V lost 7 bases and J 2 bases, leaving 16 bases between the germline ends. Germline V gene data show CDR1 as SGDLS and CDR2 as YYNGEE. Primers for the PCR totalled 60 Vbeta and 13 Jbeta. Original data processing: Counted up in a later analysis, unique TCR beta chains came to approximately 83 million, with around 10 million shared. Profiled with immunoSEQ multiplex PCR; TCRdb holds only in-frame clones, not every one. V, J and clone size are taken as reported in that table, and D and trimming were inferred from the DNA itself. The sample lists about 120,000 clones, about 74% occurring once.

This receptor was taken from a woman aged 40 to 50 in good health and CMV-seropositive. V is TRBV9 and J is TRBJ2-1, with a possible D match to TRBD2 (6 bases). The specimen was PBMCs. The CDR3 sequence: CASAPPGVAYNEQFF. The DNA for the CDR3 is TGTGCCAGCGCGCCTCCGGGAGTGGCCTACAATGAGCAGTTCTTC. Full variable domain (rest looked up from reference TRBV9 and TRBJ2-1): DSGVTQTPKHLITATGQRVTLRCSPRSGDLSVYWYQQSLDQGLQFLIQYYNGEERAKGNILERFSAQQFPDLHSELNLSSLELGDSALYFCASAPPGVAYNEQFFGPGTRLTVL.